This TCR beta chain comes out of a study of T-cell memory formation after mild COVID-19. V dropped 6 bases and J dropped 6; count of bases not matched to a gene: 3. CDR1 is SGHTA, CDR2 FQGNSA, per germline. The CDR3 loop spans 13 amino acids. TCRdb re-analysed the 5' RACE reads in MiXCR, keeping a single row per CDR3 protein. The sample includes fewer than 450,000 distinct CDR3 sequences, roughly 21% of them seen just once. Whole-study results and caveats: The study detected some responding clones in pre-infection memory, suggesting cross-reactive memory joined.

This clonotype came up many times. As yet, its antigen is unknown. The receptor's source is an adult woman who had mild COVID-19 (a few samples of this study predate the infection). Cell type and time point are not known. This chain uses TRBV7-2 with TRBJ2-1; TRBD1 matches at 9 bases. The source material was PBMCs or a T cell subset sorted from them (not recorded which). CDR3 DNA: TGTGCCAGCAGGTCGACAGGGGGCAATGAGCAGTTCTTC. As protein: CASRSTGGNEQFF.